These 15 T cell receptor beta chains were sequenced from one sample in a study of CD8 T cells in ankylosing spondylitis. MiXCR, applied by TCRdb to the 5' RACE reads, yields one record per CDR3 protein. The table records hundreds of thousands of distinct CDR3 sequences, 12% of them present only once. General observations from the study: Within ankylosing spondylitis blood, a TCR beta motif made up of seven to nine highly homologous variants appeared to be characteristic.

These receptors have no identified antigens. Sequenced sample: blood, either unsorted or a sorted T cell fraction (not recorded which). These receptors all stem from a male donor with ankylosing spondylitis.

The V and J genes are TRBV20-1 and TRBJ2-7; 8 nucleotides line up with TRBD2. The CDR3 length is 14 residues. The V and J ends lost 6 bases and 0 bases, in that order; junction bases with no gene match: 7. CDR1 DFQATT and CDR2 SNEGSKA come from the germline V gene (reference sequence). The CDR3, as DNA: TGCAGTGCCAAAGGACTAGCCGACTCCTACGAGCAGTACTTC. Amino acid sequence: CSAKGLADSYEQYF.

V gene TRBV6-2 or TRBV6-3 combines with J gene TRBJ2-5; 11 positions match TRBD2. Germline trimming cut 7 bases from V and 0 bases from J; bases unmatched to any gene: 7. Looked up from germline, CDR1 is MNHEY and CDR2 is SVGEGT. The CDR3 has 16 amino acids. In nucleotides, the CDR3 is TGTGCCAGCACTATAGCGGGAGGGGTGTACCAAGAGACCCAGTACTTC. It specifies CASTIAGGVYQETQYF.

This clonotype has more than one count but fewer than ten. The chain couples TRBV6-5 to TRBJ2-4, with no clear D. The CDR3 loop spans 12 amino acids. Deletions cut 6 bases from V and 10 bases from J, with 13 bases between. Germline V gene data show CDR1 as MNHEY and CDR2 as SVGAGI. In nucleotides, the CDR3 is TGTGCCAGCAGATCAACAGCCGGTATTCAGTACTTC. Its translation: CASRSTAGIQYF.

This clonotype was picked up a small number of times. The V gene is TRBV7-9, the J gene TRBJ2-1; D gene ambiguous. V dropped 1 base and J dropped 6 bases, with 10 bases sitting between them. The CDR3 consists of 14 residues. Germline lookup yields CDR1 SEHNR and CDR2 FQNEAQ (reference sequence). The CDR3 bases are TGTGCCAGCAGCTTAGATAGGCCAGCCAATGAGCAGTTCTTC. Translation gives CASSLDRPANEQFF.

This clonotype was recorded a few times. The rearrangement uses TRBV12-3 or TRBV12-4 and TRBJ2-2; no reliable D call. The CDR3 is 11 residues long. Deletions cut 4 bases from V and 7 bases from J, with 4 bases between. The CDR3 DNA follows: TGTGCCAGCAGTTCTTTCGGGGAGCTGTTTTTT. Translated, it gives CASSSFGELFF.

This clonotype was seen a few times. This chain links TRBV20-1 with TRBJ2-4; D call uncertain. The CDR3 has 15 residues. V lost 3 bases and J 7 bases, leaving 19 bases between the germline ends. The V gene's germline CDR1 is DFQATT and CDR2 SNEGSKA (reference sequence). The CDR3 is CSARPRSGPGNIQYF. The DNA of the CDR3 is TGCAGTGCTAGGCCACGATCGGGCCCTGGGAACATTCAGTACTTC.

This clonotype has more than one count but fewer than ten. V and J are TRBV7-2 and TRBJ2-5; a possible D gene is TRBD1 (6 bases). Germline CDR1 SGHTA, CDR2 FQGNSA. The CDR3 runs to 15 residues. Trimming took 1 base from V and 2 from J, leaving 11 bases between them. CDR3 in DNA: TGTGCCAGCAGCTTAGGCAGGGGATTTCAAGAGACCCAGTACTTC. Protein: CASSLGRGFQETQYF.

The chain carries TRBV2 and TRBJ2-3; D is undetermined. The germline V gene has CDR1 SNHLY and CDR2 FYNNEI. The CDR3 covers 11 residues. Between the trimmed V and J ends, which lost 3 bases and 7 bases, there was a span of 5 bases. The CDR3 sequence is CASSEDHTQYF. DNA for the CDR3: TGTGCCAGCAGTGAGGATCATACGCAGTATTTT.

V usage is TRBV4-1 and J usage is TRBJ2-2; the match to TRBD2 covers 10 bases. The CDR3 consists of 15 residues. Germline loops: CDR1 MGHRA, CDR2 YSYEKL. Trimming took 4 bases from V and 9 from J; bases not matched to a gene: 8. In DNA form, the CDR3 reads TGCGCCAGCAGCCGTTGGGCTAGCGGGAGCCGGGAGCTGTTTTTT. Residues: CASSRWASGSRELFF.

The chain carries TRBV20-1 and TRBJ2-7, with TRBD2 matching 7 bases. The CDR3 covers 14 residues. Germline V gene sequence: CDR1 DFQATT, CDR2 SNEGSKA (reference sequence). The V gene end was trimmed by 8 bases and the J gene end by 4 bases; junction bases not matched to a gene: 14. The CDR3 nucleotides are TGCAGTCGCATTAAGCCGGGGGGTCAATACGAGCAGTACTTC. Amino acids: CSRIKPGGQYEQYF.

This clonotype was observed at least ten times. In DNA form, the CDR3 reads TGCAGTGCCCTGAGCGGGGTGGATACGCAGTATTTT. Protein: CSALSGVDTQYF. The J gene is TRBJ2-3, the V gene TRBV20-1; 7 bases line up with TRBD2. The CDR3 totals 12 residues. Germline assignment: CDR1 DFQATT and CDR2 SNEGSKA (reference sequence). V lost 6 bases to trimming and J lost 6 bases; unmatched junction nucleotides: 6.

The chain has TRBV29-1 and TRBJ2-1; TRBD1 matches at 8 bases. CDR3 length: 14 amino acids. The germline V gene encodes CDR1 SQVTM and CDR2 ANQGSEA. J was trimmed by 6 bases and V by 7 bases; bases with no gene match: 11. The CDR3, as DNA: TGCAGCGGCCTCAGGGGGCTAGGGGTCAATGAGCAGTTCTTC. Protein: CSGLRGLGVNEQFF.

The sample holds a few counts of this clonotype. This chain links TRBV28 with TRBJ2-1; possible D gene TRBD2, 7 bases. CDR1 MDHEN and CDR2 SYDVKM come from the germline V gene. V lost 7 bases to trimming and J lost 5 bases, with 15 bases between them. This CDR3 has 14 residues. CDR3 DNA: TGTGCCAGCATAAGGGGGAGGGCCCACAATGAGCAGTTCTTC. This sequence encodes CASIRGRAHNEQFF.

The J gene is TRBJ1-6, the V gene TRBV7-2, with a tentative D call TRBD1 (6 bases). The CDR3 spans 16 residues. Germline V CDR1 and CDR2: SGHTA, FQGNSA. Trimming shortened V by 3 bases and J by 10 bases, and 19 bases separated the two germline ends. CDR3 sequence: CASSFRGGPYGSPLHF. The CDR3 DNA is TGTGCCAGCAGCTTTAGGGGGGGCCCCTATGGGTCACCCCTCCACTTT.

This clonotype has at least ten counts. The V call is TRBV10-3, the J call TRBJ2-5, with 8 bases that match TRBD1. Trimming cost V 6 bases and J 3 bases; bases outside gene matches: 0. CDR3 length: 12 residues. From germline, CDR1 is ENHRY and CDR2 SYGVKD. CDR3 coding DNA: TGTGCCATCAGGGGACAGGAAGAGACCCAGTACTTC. Translation: CAIRGQEETQYF.